This T cell receptor beta chain was obtained from a study of tumor-infiltrating lymphocytes in primary liver carcinoma (dated by TCRdb to about 2017). With respect to the entire study: The five patients, three men and two women aged 30 to 69 years, had hepatocellular carcinoma (four) or combined HCC and intrahepatic cholangiocarcinoma (one). The five patients had tumors of stage T1-T3 N0M0, with maximum diameters ranging from 4.2 to 10 cm. Samples yielded roughly 3.5 to 8 million productive TCRbeta reads; read depth did not differ significantly between tissue types. For each liver tumor, the study sampled five regions along with adjacent normal tissue and blood, and applied TCRbeta repertoire sequencing, expression microarrays and whole-exome sequencing. A total of 35 or so specimens from 5 patients underwent TCRbeta repertoire sequencing, comprising some 25 tumor regions, 5 adjacent noncancerous liver tissues and 5 peripheral blood samples. The 20 to 30 tumor region samples were profiled with Agilent mRNA microarrays so that TCRbeta repertoire diversity could be related to the local molecular phenotype. Reproducibility between technical replicate repertoires was high, with correlation coefficients above 0.95 and mean shared-clone rates near 0.89. General conclusions and limits of the study: Consistent with antigen-driven expansion, pairs of tumor regions showed higher repertoire overlap (mean roughly 36%) than either tumor-adjacent pairs (around 17%) or tumor-blood pairs (around 14%). Just about 7.5-25% of top clones turned up in all five regions of a tumor, which suggests spatial heterogeneity among tumor-infiltrating T cells. The top 250 clones accounted for a significantly greater share of the repertoire in tumors than in blood (p = 0.039). The study included only five patients, and the authors note findings should be validated in a larger study. Because only the TCR beta chain was sequenced and unpaired alpha chains were not captured, true repertoire diversity is likely underestimated. Bulk unsorted samples precluded comparing CD4+ and CD8+ T cell repertoires.

Including the terminal cysteine and phenylalanine, the CDR3 comprises 18 residues. The sequence is cut down to CDR3 DNA, 54 bases in frame from base 1. CDR1 and CDR2 are read off the germline V gene as SGHAT and FQNNGV. Here V drops 2 bases and J drops 0 bases, and the junction holds 9 bases not matched to any gene. A constant-region primer and ProtoScript II reverse transcriptase were used to reverse-transcribe TCRbeta-specific cDNA from approximately 550 ng total RNA. Construction of the TCRbeta libraries relied on three nested rounds of multiplex PCR, following a slightly modified ARM-PCR procedure. Each of the first two PCR rounds ran for around 11 cycles using multiplex TRBV1-TRBV30 forward primers together with a Cbeta reverse primer. Sample barcodes and Illumina adapters were attached in a final 25-cycle PCR using Deep VentR polymerase. Before sequencing, amplicons of 200-500 bp were gel-purified using a QIAquick gel extraction kit. The TCRbeta amplicons were sequenced with 250-bp paired-end reads on an Illumina HiSeq 2500. For the original study's pipeline: Quality trimming of reads was performed with Trimmomatic v0.33, and paired reads were merged with FLASH v1.2.11 so that full CDR3 sequences could be recovered. MiGEC v1.2.1b assigned V, D and J germline segments to the rearranged TCRbeta sequences. Clonotype statistics, along with Shannon-Wiener diversity indices, were calculated using VDJtools v1.0.0. Except for diversity analysis, only the 250 most abundant clonotypes of each sample were used in subsequent analyses to reduce sampling bias. The raw public reads went through TCRdb reprocessing: fastp at Q25, MiXCR clone calling, in-frame beta chains kept. Rows matching on CDR3 protein sequence are summarized as one entry with the most common DNA and genes. The V and J calls reflect TCRdb's pipeline rather than the authors' work. The sample yields 65,000 to 90,000 distinct CDR3 sequences; 72% were counted once. Just under 20% of the sample is held by the ten biggest clonotypes.

Total RNA and DNA were co-extracted from 20-30 mg of bulk tissue with the AllPrep DNA/RNA mini kit, without cell sorting. Between November 2015 and early 2016, a few patients in China with histopathologically diagnosed primary liver carcinoma had their tumors surgically resected. Patients had chronic HBV infection and were treatment-naive at sampling. Each tumor was sampled at five spatially separated regions: the superior, inferior, left-lateral and right-lateral poles and the tumor centre. Histology showed that every tumor sample contained more than 85% viable tumor cells. Fresh tumor and adjacent tissue pieces were bisected; one half was stored in RNAlater at -80°C, the other sent for histology. Based on its abundance in the sample, this clonotype is medium-sized (0.01 to 0.1%). The target of this receptor is not known. No base qualities exist here, and no much larger clone lies one base off it.

The chain is assembled from TRBV11-2 and TRBJ2-5, with TRBD2 identical over 10 junction bases. The sample was liver tumor tissue from sampling region 1. The cell subset or site label for this specimen denotes: tumor region T1, superior pole. The sequence derives from a man in his forties with primary liver carcinoma and hepatitis B virus infection. The CDR3 amino acid sequence is: CASSLRPGLAAYQETQYF. The sequence in DNA is TGTGCCAGCAGCTTACGTCCTGGACTAGCGGCGTACCAAGAGACCCAGTACTTC.